This T cell receptor beta chain was identified during a study of response to subunit inactivated influenza vaccine. This clonotype was observed many times. As yet, its antigen is unknown. Regarding the study as a whole: The authors suggested that few new T cells are recruited per seasonal influenza vaccination.

TCRdb recomputed calls from the RT-PCR reads with MiXCR, one row per CDR3 protein. Of roughly 630,000 distinct CDR3 sequences in the sample, about 14% were seen once. The CDR3 loop spans 13 amino acids. Germline assignment: CDR1 MNHEY and CDR2 SVGEGT. Trimming cost V 3 bases and J 6 bases, with 9 bases left between them. The V gene is TRBV6-2 or TRBV6-3, the J gene TRBJ2-1; the D call may be TRBD1 or TRBD2 (5 bases each). The TCR sequence derives from a man aged 45-60 years who received an inactivated influenza vaccine. Sample: PBMCs from blood, taken approximately 15 days before vaccination. The CDR3 loop is CASSYLGPNEQFF. CDR3 DNA sequence: TGTGCCAGCAGTTATTTGGGACCCAATGAGCAGTTCTTC.